This T cell receptor beta chain was sequenced in a study of cytotoxic CD8 clonotypes in ibrutinib-treated CLL. Study results and limitations: At baseline, clonality was higher than in age-matched healthy donors and correlated with CD8+ counts.

The CDR3 extends over 12 amino acids. V gave up 2 bases and J gave up 6 bases, with 4 bases separating them. The germline CDR1 and CDR2 sequences are SGHTA and FQGNSA. Target depth was 1 in 200,000 to 1 in 1 million T cells, about 10x per clonotype. Profiling relied on immunoSEQ multiplex PCR, and the TCRdb table lists in-frame clones only, not all of them. The data show some 310,000 clones, roughly 79% seen once. A single count supports this clone. Its antigen is currently unknown. The source material was PBMCs, sampled before ibrutinib treatment. The TCR sequence derives from a human donor with chronic lymphocytic leukemia. The chain joins TRBV7-2 to TRBJ2-2; D unclear. The CDR3 region is CASSLNSGELFF. The CDR3 DNA reads as TGTGCCAGCAGCTTAAATTCCGGGGAGCTGTTTTTT.